This is a list of T cell receptor beta chains from one sample in a study of pediatric ulcerative colitis. Assay used: immunoSEQ multiplex PCR; TCRdb lists only in-frame clones, some missing. The sample lists fewer than 7,000 clones; approximately 89% were seen once. Input material: blood. The receptors come from a girl aged 5 to 17 who was a control in a study of pediatric ulcerative colitis. Both conserved end residues are part of each CDR3. D genes are given only for firm matches. Expanded clones are given a class, and other clones once, few, many or no size at all.

.,.,TRBV4-1,TRBJ2-7,17,CASSQVLRGQKLSEQYF,TGCGCCAGCAGCCAAGTTTTACGGGGGCAGAAGCTATCCGAGCAGTACTTC
.,TRBD1,TRBV13,TRBJ2-7,16,CASSWGTGGNAYEQYF,TGTGCCAGCAGCTGGGGGACAGGGGGTAACGCCTACGAGCAGTACTTC
.,.,TRBV6-5,TRBJ1-3,14,CASSLMQGGDTIYF,TGTGCCAGCAGTTTAATGCAGGGTGGGGACACCATATATTTT
.,.,TRBV27,TRBJ2-7,12,CASRSSSYEQYF,TGTGCCAGCAGATCCAGCTCCTACGAGCAGTACTTC
.,TRBD2,TRBV7-3,TRBJ2-3,17,CASSLTGGLASTDTQYF,TGTGCCAGCAGCTTAACAGGGGGACTAGCAAGCACAGATACGCAGTATTTT
.,.,TRBV5-1,TRBJ1-1,14,CASSLDDDLTEAFF,TGCGCCAGCAGCTTGGACGATGACTTGACTGAAGCTTTCTTT
.,TRBD2,TRBV27,TRBJ2-3,15,CASSLRLAGPDTQYF,TGTGCCAGCAGTTTAAGACTAGCGGGCCCAGATACGCAGTATTTT
.,.,TRBV6-5,TRBJ1-2,15,CASSYYRPDGYGYTF,TGTGCCAGCAGTTACTATCGGCCCGATGGCTATGGCTACACCTTC
few,.,TRBV4-3,TRBJ2-1,15,CASSQELADYNEQFF,TGCGCCAGCAGCCAAGAACTAGCAGACTACAATGAGCAGTTCTTC
.,TRBD2,TRBV4-2,TRBJ2-3,14,CASSPSGFTDTQYF,TGTGCCAGCAGCCCTAGCGGATTCACAGATACGCAGTATTTT
.,.,TRBV6-5,TRBJ1-4,14,CASSYSGDNEKLFF,TGTGCCAGCAGTTACTCCGGGGACAATGAAAAACTGTTTTTT
.,.,TRBV15,TRBJ1-2,16,CATSRDWDQNSPGYTF,TGTGCCACCAGCAGAGATTGGGACCAGAATTCCCCTGGCTACACCTTC
.,TRBD2,TRBV7-8,TRBJ2-3,22,CASSRPETSVAGQEHSVYTQYF,TGTGCCAGCAGCCGCCCTGAGACTAGCGTGGCAGGGCAAGAGCATAGCGTTTATACGCAGTATTTT
.,.,TRBV7-9,TRBJ2-1,16,CASSLFGLALVDEQFF,TGTGCCAGCAGCTTATTCGGGCTAGCCTTGGTGGATGAGCAGTTCTTC
.,.,TRBV19,TRBJ1-1,17,CASSSLPGGQSRTEAFF,TGTGCCAGTAGTTCCCTCCCCGGAGGCCAGTCCCGGACTGAAGCTTTCTTT
.,TRBD1,TRBV19,TRBJ1-2,13,CASNGDRDYGYTF,TGTGCCAGTAATGGGGACAGAGACTATGGCTACACCTTC
few,.,TRBV7-9,TRBJ2-1,16,CASSLRATAAYNEQFF,TGTGCCAGCAGCTTAAGAGCGACCGCGGCCTACAATGAGCAGTTCTTC
.,.,TRBV4-2,TRBJ2-1,13,CASSQEGGDEQFF,TGTGCCAGCAGCCAAGAAGGTGGCGATGAGCAGTTCTTC
.,.,TRBV4-1,TRBJ1-1,15,CASSQPGTHRAEAFF,TGCGCCAGCAGCCAACCAGGCACACATCGGGCTGAAGCTTTCTTT
.,.,TRBV7-2,TRBJ1-2,13,CASSLDSWGGYTF,TGTGCCAGCAGCTTAGACAGTTGGGGGGGCTACACCTTC
.,TRBD1,TRBV6-5,TRBJ1-1,14,CASSLQGSGTEAFF,TGTGCCAGCAGCTTACAGGGGAGCGGGACTGAAGCTTTCTTT
.,.,TRBV20-1,TRBJ2-3,11,CSAQRPDTQYF,TGCAGTGCTCAAAGGCCAGATACGCAGTATTTT
.,.,TRBV4-1,TRBJ2-1,13,CASSLRGYNEQFF,TGCGCCAGCAGCCTACGAGGCTACAATGAGCAGTTCTTC
.,.,TRBV7-2,TRBJ2-1,16,CASSLDSASSYNEQFF,TGTGCCAGCAGCTTGGATAGCGCCAGCTCCTACAATGAGCAGTTCTTC
.,.,TRBV19,TRBJ2-7,13,CATSRGVSYEQYF,TGTGCCACCTCTCGGGGAGTTTCCTACGAGCAGTACTTC
.,.,TRBV15,TRBJ2-3,18,CATSRDRGASGSVDTQYF,TGTGCCACCAGCAGAGATAGGGGGGCTAGCGGATCCGTCGATACGCAGTATTTT
.,.,TRBV5-1,TRBJ2-1,15,CASSWATSSYNEQFF,TGCGCCAGCAGCTGGGCGACGAGCTCCTACAATGAGCAGTTCTTC
.,TRBD2,TRBV11-2,TRBJ2-2,15,CASSFKGLDVGELFF,TGTGCCAGCAGTTTTAAGGGACTAGATGTCGGGGAGCTGTTTTTT
.,.,TRBV6-5,TRBJ1-4,12,CASSPTGSKLFF,TGTGCCAGCAGTCCTACAGGGAGTAAACTGTTTTTT
.,TRBD2,TRBV9,TRBJ2-1,18,CASSVGAGVRADWNEQFF,TGTGCCAGCAGCGTGGGAGCGGGAGTGCGGGCAGACTGGAATGAGCAGTTCTTC
.,.,TRBV7-3,TRBJ2-1,14,CASSPGTFYNEQFF,TGTGCCAGCAGCCCAGGGACTTTCTACAATGAGCAGTTCTTC
.,.,TRBV5-8,TRBJ1-2,13,CASSLTGDYGYTF,TGTGCCAGCAGCTTGACCGGGGACTATGGCTACACCTTC
.,TRBD1,TRBV5-1,TRBJ1-3,14,CASSLLSGGHTIYF,TGCGCCAGCAGCTTGTTGTCAGGGGGACACACCATATATTTT
.,.,TRBV5-1,TRBJ2-3,13,CASSLERGDTQYF,TGCGCCAGCAGCTTGGAAAGGGGTGATACGCAGTATTTT
.,TRBD1,TRBV4-3,TRBJ1-1,14,CASSQEQGEIEAFF,TGCGCCAGCAGCCAAGAACAGGGGGAGATTGAAGCTTTCTTT
.,.,TRBV7-9,TRBJ1-2,17,CASSSPSLDGTNYGYTF,TGTGCCAGCAGCTCGCCCTCCTTGGACGGTACTAACTATGGCTACACCTTC
.,.,TRBV10-3,TRBJ2-1,16,CAISEWVVGSYNEQFF,TGTGCCATCAGTGAATGGGTGGTAGGCTCCTACAATGAGCAGTTCTTC
.,.,TRBV5-1,TRBJ2-1,16,CASSLRNGPPYNEQFF,TGCGCCAGCAGCTTGAGGAATGGGCCACCATACAATGAGCAGTTCTTC
.,.,TRBV28,TRBJ1-3,15,CASSFLAGPGNTIYF,TGTGCCAGCAGTTTCTTGGCAGGGCCTGGAAACACCATATATTTT
.,.,TRBV14,TRBJ1-3,13,CASSLSFGNTIYF,TGTGCCAGCAGCCTCTCCTTTGGAAACACCATATATTTT
.,.,TRBV6-5,TRBJ1-1,15,CASSYSTGGYTEAFF,TGTGCCAGCAGTTACTCGACGGGGGGCTACACTGAAGCTTTCTTT
.,TRBD2,TRBV6-1,TRBJ2-3,16,CASSEGLAHTTDTQYF,TGTGCCAGCAGTGAAGGACTAGCACACACCACAGATACGCAGTATTTT
.,TRBD1,TRBV9,TRBJ1-2,14,CASSVPGGAEGYTF,TGTGCCAGCAGCGTCCCAGGGGGGGCGGAAGGCTACACCTTC
.,TRBD1,TRBV4-1,TRBJ1-4,16,CASSLGQGPSNEKLFF,TGCGCCAGCAGCCTGGGACAGGGGCCATCTAATGAAAAACTGTTTTTT
.,.,TRBV5-1,TRBJ1-2,12,CASSSMGVGYTF,TGCGCCAGCAGCTCCATGGGGGTTGGCTACACCTTC
.,.,TRBV9,TRBJ2-1,14,CASSVEPGYNEQFF,TGTGCCAGCAGCGTAGAGCCAGGGTATAATGAGCAGTTCTTC
.,.,TRBV9,TRBJ1-2,16,CASSVEDRALNYGYTF,TGTGCCAGCAGCGTAGAGGACCGTGCCCTTAACTATGGCTACACCTTC
.,.,TRBV28,TRBJ1-4,14,CASGLFRGDEKLFF,TGTGCCAGCGGTCTCTTTCGGGGGGATGAAAAACTGTTTTTT
.,TRBD1,TRBV19,TRBJ1-1,15,CASSRTGGLSGEAFF,TGTGCCAGTAGTCGGACAGGGGGCTTAAGTGGTGAAGCTTTCTTT